This TCR beta chain is from a study of blood T cells in healthy people across ages. This clonotype was found a few times. Peripheral blood from each donor was collected in a volume of approximately 10 milliliters. The CDR3 is made up of 14 amino acids. Losses at the gene ends were 5 bases for V and 0 bases for J; bases not matched to a gene: 4. Combining a sample-barcoded 5' primer with a J-beta primer mix, a second PCR ran for about 6 to 12 cycles. TCRdb re-analysed the 5' RACE reads in MiXCR, keeping a single row per CDR3 protein. The data hold 650,000 to 950,000 distinct CDR3 sequences, with under 45% observed a single time.

The source of this sequence is a man aged 60 to 69 in good health. Sequenced input: blood. The V gene is TRBV12-3 or TRBV12-4, the J gene TRBJ2-7, with 7 bases aligning to TRBD1. CDR3: CASSGQESSYEQYF. DNA for the CDR3: TGTGCCAGCAGTGGACAGGAGAGCTCCTACGAGCAGTACTTC.